This TCR beta chain was documented in a study of blood T cells in healthy people across ages. RNA extraction gave at least 5.5 micrograms of total RNA per sample. This clonotype was counted many times. It was with a sample-barcoded 5' primer and a J-beta primer mix that a second PCR of about 6 to 11 cycles was run. Every sample produced at least 3 million CDR3-containing paired-end reads. A single record per CDR3 protein comes from TCRdb applying MiXCR to the 5' RACE reads. The data show about 750,000 distinct CDR3 sequences, roughly 50% seen once. The sequence was obtained from a man at least 80 years old in good health. Sequencing was done on a sample of blood.

CDR3 in amino acids: CASSPAANYGYTF. The CDR3 DNA follows: TGTGCCAGCAGCCCGGCCGCCAACTATGGCTACACCTTC. The rearrangement uses TRBV6-5 and TRBJ1-2; D not certain. V was cut by 6 bases and J by 2 bases, with 10 bases left in between. Germline-derived CDR1 and CDR2 are MNHEY and SVGAGI. This CDR3 region has 13 residues.